One and the same sample provided the 27 T cell receptor beta chains below, sequenced in a study of early T cells in non-severe SARS-CoV-2 infection (dated by TCRdb to 2020 to 2023). Library prep was done by 5' RACE. The listed sequencing device is NextSeq 500. TCRdb passed the public sequencing reads through fastp at Q25 and MiXCR, retaining productive beta sequences. Every CDR3 protein is listed once, alongside the most common genes and DNA of its rows. The sample table holds roughly 70,000 distinct CDR3 sequences, of which approximately 13% were seen once. The top ten hold roughly 8.7% of the sample. Sample: whole blood. These receptors were taken from an adult who was a healthcare worker with PCR-confirmed SARS-CoV-2 infection or an uninfected control (not recorded which).

This clonotype was observed a few times. The chain carries TRBV11-1 and TRBJ2-3; D is ambiguous. The CDR3 totals 15 residues. The germline CDR1 and CDR2 sequences are SGHAT and FQDESV (reference sequence). V lost 4 bases, J lost 2 bases, and 13 bases lay in between. In DNA, the CDR3 is TGTGCCAGCAGCTCAAAAGTGAGAGCCACAGATACGCAGTATTTT. Translating gives CASSSKVRATDTQYF.

This clonotype was seen many times. This chain connects TRBV28 to TRBJ2-3; 11 bases are shared with TRBD2. Trimming took 4 bases from V and 6 from J; bases not matched to a gene: 6. This CDR3 is 15 amino acids long. Germline V lookup: CDR1 MDHEN, CDR2 SYDVKM. CDR3 nucleotide sequence: TGTGCCAGCAGTTCGCTAGCGGGAGGAGCGGATACGCAGTATTTT. Residues: CASSSLAGGADTQYF.

This clonotype was picked up many times. The chain joins TRBV28 to TRBJ1-5; D not resolved. CDR3 length: 12 residues. Germline values: CDR1 MDHEN, CDR2 SYDVKM. Trimming removed 1 base at V and 6 bases at J, with 4 bases between. The CDR3 loop is CASSLLSQPQHF. The CDR3 DNA reads as TGTGCCAGCAGTTTATTAAGTCAGCCCCAGCATTTT.

This clonotype has ten or more counts. The chain couples TRBV20-1 to TRBJ2-7; D not certain. Germline CDR1 reads DFQATT; CDR2 reads SNEGSKA (reference sequence). The CDR3 has 14 amino acids. Trimming took 6 bases from V and 0 from J, leaving 15 bases between them. DNA for the CDR3: TGCAGTGCATACCTGGCAGGATCCTCCTACGAGCAGTACTTC. Its protein is CSAYLAGSSYEQYF.

In its sample, this clonotype was seen a few times. In DNA form, the CDR3 reads TGTGCCAGCAGCCACCGAGATCGGGAGGGCCAAACAGATACGCAGTATTTT. Its translation: CASSHRDREGQTDTQYF. The chain links TRBV7-6 to TRBJ2-3; 8 nucleotides line up with TRBD2. CDR1 and CDR2 (germline): SGHVS, FNYEAQ. The V and J ends lost 5 bases and 3 bases, in that order; junction bases with no gene match: 13. The CDR3 consists of 17 residues.

The V and J genes are TRBV6-1 and TRBJ1-1; 7 bases map to TRBD1. The germline CDR1 and CDR2 sequences are MNHNS and SASEGT. J lost 5 bases, V lost 3 bases, and 6 bases had no gene match. The length of the CDR3 is 14 residues. The CDR3 DNA sequence: TGTGCCAGCAGTGAGGCCCCAGGGGGAACTGAAGCTTTCTTT. The encoded protein is CASSEAPGGTEAFF.

This clonotype has only one observation. V is TRBV6-5 and J is TRBJ2-2; D uncertain. The CDR3 is 13 amino acids. Between the trimmed V and J ends, which lost 2 bases and 3 bases, there was a span of 4 bases. Germline lookup yields CDR1 MNHEY and CDR2 SVGAGI. For the CDR3, the DNA is TGTGCCAGCAGTTACGGGTACACCGGGGAGCTGTTTTTT. This encodes CASSYGYTGELFF.

DNA of the CDR3: TGCAGCGTTGAGATTGGTAGTGCCAAAAACATTCAGTACTTC. Translating gives CSVEIGSAKNIQYF. The chain links TRBV29-1 to TRBJ2-4; D remains ambiguous. The CDR3 has 14 residues. V lost 3 bases and J lost 1, with 10 bases in between. CDR1 and CDR2 (germline): SQVTM, ANQGSEA. Filled out from reference TRBV29-1 and TRBJ2-4, the complete variable domain reads SAVISQKPSRDICQRGTSLTIQCQVDSQVTMMFWYRQQPGQSLTLIATANQGSEATYESGFVIDKFPISRPNLTFSTLTVSNMSPEDSSIYLCSVEIGSAKNIQYFGAGTRLSVL.

The chain joins TRBV7-9 to TRBJ2-2; D gene unclear. Germline lookup yields CDR1 SEHNR and CDR2 FQNEAQ (reference sequence). Trimming pared 6 bases from V and 7 bases from J, leaving 18 bases between. This CDR3 spans 15 amino acids. The CDR3 nucleotides read TGTGCCAGCAGACCAGACATTCTCCAAGGCGGGGAGCTGTTTTTT. Amino acids: CASRPDILQGGELFF.

This clonotype was seen more than once but under ten times. The chain links TRBV28 to TRBJ2-7; TRBD1 is a possible D gene (6 bases). The CDR3 sequence is 14 residues long. The V gene lost 9 bases and the J gene lost 3 bases, with 18 bases spanning the gap. Germline V gene lookup returns CDR1 MDHEN and CDR2 SYDVKM. The CDR3 DNA reads as TGTGCCAGTTTTTCCGGGACACCGATCTACGAGCAGTACTTC. It is translated as CASFSGTPIYEQYF.

The gene calls are TRBV12-3 or TRBV12-4 and TRBJ1-1; D gene ambiguous. V was shortened by 4 bases and J by 5 bases, with 5 bases between the two germline ends. The CDR3 spans 11 residues. This chain's CDR3 is CASSWRTEAFF. The CDR3 DNA reads as TGTGCCAGCAGTTGGAGAACTGAAGCTTTCTTT.

This chain connects TRBV20-1 to TRBJ2-7; D gene unclear. Germline values: CDR1 DFQATT, CDR2 SNEGSKA (reference sequence). Trimming shortened V by 0 bases and J by 5 bases, and 11 bases separated the two germline ends. The CDR3 contains 13 residues. The CDR3 nucleotides are TGCAGTGCTAGAGAGTTTTTTCGTGACGAGCAGTACTTC. This codes for CSAREFFRDEQYF.

This clonotype was detected only a few times. The chain couples TRBV3-1 to TRBJ1-2; D gene unclear. The V end lost 2 bases, the J end lost 4 bases, and 23 bases lay between the germline ends. The germline gives CDR1 LGHDT, CDR2 YNNKEL (reference sequence). This CDR3 comprises 18 residues. The CDR3 nucleotides read TGTGCCAGCAGCCAATTAGGTAGAGATTCGACATTCGGCTATGGCTACACCTTC. Translated, it gives CASSQLGRDSTFGYGYTF.

V usage is TRBV5-4 and J usage is TRBJ1-1; a possible D gene is TRBD1 (5 bases). V was clipped by 0 bases and J by 8 bases, with 11 bases between them. The CDR3 sequence is 13 residues long. Germline CDR1 is SGHNT and CDR2 is YYREEE (reference sequence). CDR3 region: CASSLDRSQEAFF. DNA for the CDR3: TGTGCCAGCAGCTTGGACAGGTCTCAAGAAGCTTTCTTT.

This clonotype was seen repeatedly, ten times or more. This rearrangement joins TRBV29-1 to TRBJ2-7, with D unclear. This CDR3 has 12 residues. Germline V CDR1 and CDR2: SQVTM, ANQGSEA. The ends were cut back, 1 base at V and 0 bases at J, with 4 bases in the middle. CDR3: CSVEAYSYEQYF. DNA for the CDR3: TGCAGCGTTGAAGCGTACTCCTACGAGCAGTACTTC.

This clonotype was seen ten or more times. The chain uses TRBV29-1 and TRBJ1-5; 8 bases map to TRBD1. Germline-derived CDR1 and CDR2 are SQVTM and ANQGSEA. After removal of 7 bases from V and 1 base from J, the junction contained 3 bases not matched to a gene. The CDR3 runs 13 residues. CDR3 in amino acids: CSAGGGSNQPQHF. In DNA form, the CDR3 reads TGCAGCGCAGGGGGCGGGAGCAATCAGCCCCAGCATTTT.

This clonotype was recorded many times. V usage is TRBV12-3 or TRBV12-4 and J usage is TRBJ1-4, with D hard to call. The CDR3 length is 14 residues. Deletions cut 4 bases from V and 0 bases from J, with 6 bases between. The CDR3 DNA reads as TGTGCCAGCAGTTCAGGATCAACTAATGAAAAACTGTTTTTT. Its translation: CASSSGSTNEKLFF.

The J gene is TRBJ1-4, the V gene TRBV18; a weak D match, TRBD1 (5 bases). Germline V CDR1 and CDR2: KGHSH, LQKENI. V lost 3 bases to trimming and J lost 12 bases, with 14 bases between them. This CDR3 contains 13 residues. The CDR3: CASSPGPQEQLFF. CDR3 DNA sequence: TGTGCCAGCTCACCGGGACCTCAGGAGCAACTGTTTTTT.

CDR3 region: CASSLPLSRDEQFF. DNA for the CDR3: TGTGCCAGCAGCTTACCCCTCTCTCGCGATGAGCAGTTCTTC. This sequence joins TRBV7-9 and TRBJ2-1; D is uncertain. This CDR3 has 14 residues. Germline CDR1 reads SEHNR; CDR2 reads FQNEAQ (reference sequence). The germline V and J ends were trimmed by 2 bases and 8 bases, with 13 bases remaining between them.

This clonotype was counted a few times. The J gene is TRBJ2-3, the V gene TRBV7-2; D may be TRBD2 (6 bases). CDR3 length equals 14 residues. Germline V gene lookup returns CDR1 SGHTA and CDR2 FQGNSA. Trimming took off 8 bases at V and 3 bases at J, with 15 bases between the two ends. CDR3 bases: TGTGCCAGCGGGTTGGAGGGCCTGACAGATACGCAGTATTTT. Encoded protein: CASGLEGLTDTQYF.

This chain connects TRBV7-2 to TRBJ1-1; the D gene is possibly TRBD1 (5 bases). CDR1 and CDR2 (germline): SGHTA, FQGNSA. V lost 1 base and J 4 bases, leaving 13 bases between the germline ends. The CDR3 length is 15 residues. The CDR3 here is CASSLVLTGGTEAFF. For the CDR3, the DNA is TGTGCCAGCAGCTTAGTGCTTACAGGTGGCACTGAAGCTTTCTTT.

The chain joins TRBV11-2 to TRBJ2-3, with TRBD2 as a possible D gene (6 bases). The CDR3 covers 14 residues. Germline values: CDR1 SGHAT, CDR2 FQNNGV. V lost 3 bases to trimming and J lost 4 bases, with 11 bases between them. The CDR3 sequence is CASSFLGGPDTQYF. Written as DNA, the CDR3 is TGTGCCAGCAGCTTCCTGGGGGGACCAGATACGCAGTATTTT.

This clonotype was seen more than once but under ten times. The V gene is TRBV29-1, the J gene TRBJ2-2; TRBD1 aligns across 8 bases. The CDR3 consists of 16 residues. Germline V gene lookup returns CDR1 SQVTM and CDR2 ANQGSEA. Unmatched junction bases numbered 13, after V lost 4 bases and J lost 6 bases. Written as DNA, the CDR3 is TGCAGCGTTGGGGACAGGAAGGTATATAATCCCGGGGAGCTGTTTTTT. As protein: CSVGDRKVYNPGELFF.

This clonotype was picked up a small number of times. V and J are TRBV2 and TRBJ2-3; 10 bases match TRBD2. This CDR3 spans 15 amino acids. V trimming: 7 bases; J trimming: 6 bases; junction bases outside the gene matches: 10. In germline, CDR1 is SNHLY, CDR2 FYNNEI. The CDR3 here is CASTRLAGVSDTQYF. As DNA, the CDR3 is TGTGCCAGCACACGGCTAGCGGGAGTGTCGGATACGCAGTATTTT.

The chain couples TRBV5-1 to TRBJ2-7, with 10 bases matching TRBD1. Per germline, CDR1 SGHRS and CDR2 YFSETQ. The junction had 7 bases not matched to a gene; V was cut back by 4 bases and J by 3 bases. The CDR3 runs 15 residues. Here the CDR3 DNA reads TGCGCCAGCAGCGGTTCGACAGGGGGCAGCTACGAGCAGTACTTC. Encoded protein: CASSGSTGGSYEQYF.

This chain links TRBV11-2 with TRBJ2-3; D tentatively fits TRBD1 or TRBD2 (5 bases each). Germline values: CDR1 SGHAT, CDR2 FQNNGV. The CDR3 loop spans 13 amino acids. V lost 0 bases and J lost 9, with 10 bases in between. CDR3 sequence reads: CASSLEGRRTQYF. In DNA, the CDR3 is TGTGCCAGCAGCTTAGAGGGACGACGGACGCAGTATTTT.

This clonotype was seen only a few times. V is TRBV9 and J is TRBJ2-3; D is possibly TRBD1 or TRBD2 (5 bases each). Trimming pared 4 bases from V and 1 base from J, leaving 10 bases between. The V gene's germline CDR1 is SGDLS and CDR2 YYNGEE. This CDR3 contains 14 residues. The CDR3 loop is CASSPPGRTDTQYF. In DNA, the CDR3 is TGTGCCAGCAGCCCCCCGGGGCGCACAGATACGCAGTATTTT.